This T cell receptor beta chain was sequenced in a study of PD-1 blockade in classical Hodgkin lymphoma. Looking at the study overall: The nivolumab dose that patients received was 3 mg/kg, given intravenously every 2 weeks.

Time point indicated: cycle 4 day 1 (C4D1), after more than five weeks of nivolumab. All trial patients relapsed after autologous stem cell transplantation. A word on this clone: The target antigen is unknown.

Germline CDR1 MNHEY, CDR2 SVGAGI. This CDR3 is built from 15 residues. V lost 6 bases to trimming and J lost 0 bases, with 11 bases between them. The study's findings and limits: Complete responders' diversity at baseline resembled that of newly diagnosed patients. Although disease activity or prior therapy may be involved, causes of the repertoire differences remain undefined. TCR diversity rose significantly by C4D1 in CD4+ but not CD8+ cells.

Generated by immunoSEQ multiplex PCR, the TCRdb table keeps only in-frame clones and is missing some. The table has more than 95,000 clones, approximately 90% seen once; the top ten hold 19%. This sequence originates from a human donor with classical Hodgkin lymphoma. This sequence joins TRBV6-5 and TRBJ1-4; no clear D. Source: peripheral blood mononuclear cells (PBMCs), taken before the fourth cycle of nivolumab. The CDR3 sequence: CASSPFGATNEKLFF. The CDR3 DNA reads TGTGCCAGCAGCCCCTTCGGGGCAACTAATGAAAAACTGTTTTTT.